Sequencing of this T cell receptor beta chain was carried out in a study of blood T cell repertoires in COVID-19. About the study: The analysed material was cDNA or gDNA that came from T cells, B-cell-depleted T cells, or PBMCs.

As processed by the authors: Estimates of nucleated cell counts were drawn from the amplification of reference gene primers. Measured with immunoSEQ multiplex PCR; TCRdb has only the in-frame clones, and not every one. D and trimming come from the DNA, and the V and J calls and clone size come from that table. This sample has more than 65,000 clones; about 91% occur once, and the top ten carry approximately 6.4%. Germline CDR1 reads SGHRS; CDR2 reads YFSETQ. With V trimmed by 4 bases and J by 4 bases, 4 bases remained unmatched. The length of the CDR3 is 15 residues. The TCR was taken from a woman in her forties or fifties with acute or convalescent COVID-19. The chain recombines TRBV5-1 with TRBJ2-2, with 10 bases fitting TRBD1. The sequenced sample was peripheral blood. As DNA, the CDR3 is TGCGCCAGCAGCCGGGGACAGGGGCTCACCGGGGAGCTGTTTTTT. It translates to CASSRGQGLTGELFF.